The source of this T cell receptor (beta chain) is a study of radiation and T cells in renal cell carcinoma. The treatment is: 15 Gy SBRT to primary tumor, nephrectomy 4 weeks later. Some clones are missing from TCRdb's copy, which holds only in-frame ones; the method was immunoSEQ multiplex PCR. The sample gives 10,000 to 15,000 clones, roughly a third of which show up once; over 15% is in the top ten. The germline V and J ends were trimmed by 6 bases and 2 bases, with 11 bases remaining between them. CDR1 and CDR2 (germline): SQVTM, ANQGSEA. This CDR3 is built from 12 residues. The source is a man between 60 and 70 years old with renal cell carcinoma. The V and J genes are TRBV29-1 and TRBJ2-7, with D unclear. The sequencing used tumor tissue, collected from a patient whose treatment included radiotherapy and nephrectomy. CDR3 sequence reads: CSVTDGTYEQYF. The CDR3, as DNA: TGCAGCGTCACGGACGGAACCTACGAGCAGTACTTC.